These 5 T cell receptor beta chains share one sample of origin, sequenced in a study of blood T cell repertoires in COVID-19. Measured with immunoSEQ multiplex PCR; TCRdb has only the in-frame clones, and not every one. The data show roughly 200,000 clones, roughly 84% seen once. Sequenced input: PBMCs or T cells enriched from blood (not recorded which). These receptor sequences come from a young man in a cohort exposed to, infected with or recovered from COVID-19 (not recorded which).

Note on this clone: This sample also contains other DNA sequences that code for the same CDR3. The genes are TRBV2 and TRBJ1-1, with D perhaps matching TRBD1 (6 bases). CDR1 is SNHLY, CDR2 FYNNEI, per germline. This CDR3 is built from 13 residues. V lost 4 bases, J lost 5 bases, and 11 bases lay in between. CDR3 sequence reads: CASSALRGTEAFF. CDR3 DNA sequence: TGTGCCAGCAGTGCCTTAAGGGGGACTGAAGCTTTCTTT.

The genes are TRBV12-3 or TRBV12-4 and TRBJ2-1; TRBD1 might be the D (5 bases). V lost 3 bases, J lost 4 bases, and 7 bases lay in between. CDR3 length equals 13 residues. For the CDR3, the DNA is TGTGCCAGCAGTTTCGACAGATACAATGAGCAGTTCTTC. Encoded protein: CASSFDRYNEQFF.

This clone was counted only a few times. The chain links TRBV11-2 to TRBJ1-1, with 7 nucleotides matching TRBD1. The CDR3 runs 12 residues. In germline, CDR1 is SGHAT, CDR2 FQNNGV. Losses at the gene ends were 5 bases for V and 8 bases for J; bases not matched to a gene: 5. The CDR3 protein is CASSTLQGEAFF. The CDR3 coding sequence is TGTGCCAGCAGCACCTTACAGGGGGAAGCTTTCTTT.

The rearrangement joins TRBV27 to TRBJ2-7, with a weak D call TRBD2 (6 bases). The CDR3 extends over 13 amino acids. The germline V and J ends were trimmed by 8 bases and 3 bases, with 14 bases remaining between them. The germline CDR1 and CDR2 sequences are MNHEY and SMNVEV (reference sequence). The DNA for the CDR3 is TGTGCCAGCGGAGGGCGGGCTGACTACGAGCAGTACTTC. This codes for CASGGRADYEQYF.

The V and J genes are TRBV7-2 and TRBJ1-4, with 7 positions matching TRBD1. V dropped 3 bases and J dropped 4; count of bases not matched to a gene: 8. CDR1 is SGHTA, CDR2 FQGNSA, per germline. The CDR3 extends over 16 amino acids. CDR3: CASSFGTAVVNEKLFF. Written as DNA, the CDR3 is TGTGCCAGCAGCTTCGGGACAGCGGTCGTTAATGAAAAACTGTTTTTT. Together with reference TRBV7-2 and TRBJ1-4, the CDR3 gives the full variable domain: GAGVSQSPSNKVTEKGKDVELRCDPISGHTALYWYRQSLGQGLEFLIYFQGNSAPDKSGLPSDRFSAERTGGSVSTLTIQRTQQEDSAVYLCASSFGTAVVNEKLFFGSGTQLSVL.